Below are 15 T cell receptor beta chains sequenced from a single sample in a study of blood T cell repertoires in COVID-19. Assay: immunoSEQ multiplex PCR; the TCRdb copy retains only in-frame clones and omits some. In the table there are roughly 280,000 clones, about 88% of which are singletons. The sample was peripheral blood. The receptors were gathered from a woman in her 30s with COVID-19, enrolled during active disease.

J is TRBJ2-3 and V is TRBV6-5; a possible D gene is TRBD1 (6 bases). The CDR3 spans 13 residues. Germline V gene sequence: CDR1 MNHEY, CDR2 SVGAGI. Trimming left V 6 bases short and J 5 bases short, with 12 bases between. CDR3 region: CASRADSQDTQYF. The CDR3 region has the DNA TGTGCCAGCAGGGCGGACAGTCAAGATACGCAGTATTTT.

This clone occurred a few times. This chain links TRBV11-2 with TRBJ2-2; 11 bases match TRBD1. Germline V gene data show CDR1 as SGHAT and CDR2 as FQNNGV. J lost 6 bases, V lost 5 bases, and 5 bases had no gene match. The CDR3 spans 15 residues. CDR3 nucleotide sequence: TGTGCCAGCAGCCCTGGGACAGGGGGTTCCGGGGAGCTGTTTTTT. Its translation: CASSPGTGGSGELFF.

This chain connects TRBV24-1 to TRBJ2-4; 8 bases line up with TRBD2. Germline V gene data show CDR1 as KGHDR and CDR2 as SFDVKD. The junction had 6 bases not matched to a gene; V was cut back by 4 bases and J by 8 bases. The CDR3 covers 14 residues. CDR3: CATSDPGLGDIQYF. The CDR3, as DNA: TGTGCCACCAGTGACCCGGGACTAGGGGACATTCAGTACTTC.

This clone has only one observation. This rearrangement joins TRBV5-5 to TRBJ1-4; tentatively, D is TRBD1 (6 bases). In germline, CDR1 is SGHKS, CDR2 YYEKEE (reference sequence). This CDR3 spans 15 amino acids. V shed 3 bases and J shed 8 bases, with 17 bases lying between them. The CDR3 is CASSSFSGGQEKLFF. For the CDR3, the DNA is TGTGCCAGCAGCTCTTTTTCGGGGGGCCAAGAAAAACTGTTTTTT.

The chain uses TRBV10-1 and TRBJ2-3; weak D call: TRBD2 (5 bases). The CDR3 has 15 residues. CDR1 WNHNN and CDR2 SYGVQD come from the germline V gene (reference sequence). Between the trimmed V and J ends, which lost 6 bases and 2 bases, there was a span of 15 bases. The CDR3 spells CASSVGREFTDTQYF. CDR3 in DNA: TGCGCCAGCAGCGTTGGTCGGGAATTCACAGATACGCAGTATTTT.

The chain couples TRBV5-1 to TRBJ1-2, with D tentatively TRBD1 (5 bases). The length of the CDR3 is 14 residues. Germline CDR1 is SGHRS and CDR2 is YFSETQ. V was clipped by 0 bases and J by 4 bases, with 10 bases between them. In nucleotides, the CDR3 is TGCGCCAGCAGCTTGGCGACGGGGGTCTATGGCTACACCTTC. This gives the protein CASSLATGVYGYTF. Based on the CDR3 plus reference TRBV5-1 and TRBJ1-2, the full variable domain is KAGVTQTPRYLIKTRGQQVTLSCSPISGHRSVSWYQQTPGQGLQFLFEYFSETQRNKGNFPGRFSGRQFSNSRSEMNVSTLELGDSALYLCASSLATGVYGYTFGSGTRLTVV.

J is TRBJ2-2 and V is TRBV7-2; TRBD2 agrees at 12 bases. The V gene's germline CDR1 is SGHTA and CDR2 FQGNSA. The CDR3 length is 16 residues. Trimming removed 5 bases from V and 3 bases from J; junction bases left unmatched: 4. The CDR3 DNA sequence: TGTGCCAGCAGCGCAACTAGCGGGAGGTACACCGGGGAGCTGTTTTTT. This encodes CASSATSGRYTGELFF.

The V call is TRBV14, the J call TRBJ2-1; 10 bases fit TRBD2. This CDR3 has 15 amino acids. Germline CDR1 reads SGHDN; CDR2 reads FVKESK. Germline trimming cut 3 bases from V and 10 bases from J; bases unmatched to any gene: 9. CDR3 in DNA: TGTGCCAGCAGCCACCGATCGGGACTAGCGTCGGAGCAGTTCTTC. This sequence encodes CASSHRSGLASEQFF. Variable domain in full (rest from reference TRBV14 and TRBJ2-1): EAGVTQFPSHSVIEKGQTVTLRCDPISGHDNLYWYRRVMGKEIKFLLHFVKESKQDESGMPNNRFLAERTGGTYSTLKVQPAELEDSGVYFCASSHRSGLASEQFFGPGTRLTVL.

This chain links TRBV5-1 with TRBJ2-7; D may be TRBD2 (6 bases). The CDR3 length is 16 residues. CDR1 and CDR2 (germline): SGHRS, YFSETQ. V was shortened by 2 bases and J by 0 bases, with 15 bases between the two germline ends. Written as DNA, the CDR3 is TGCGCCAGCAGCTTTTGGGGGACTGGCTCCTCCTACGAGCAGTACTTC. It translates to CASSFWGTGSSYEQYF.

The CDR3: CASMRTGRNQPQHF. The CDR3, as DNA: TGTGCCAGCATGCGGACAGGCCGCAATCAGCCCCAGCATTTT. The rearrangement uses TRBV6-5 and TRBJ1-5; 7 bases agree with TRBD1. Losses at the gene ends were 7 bases for V and 2 bases for J; bases not matched to a gene: 5. CDR3 length equals 14 residues. The germline V gene encodes CDR1 MNHEY and CDR2 SVGAGI.

This clone was seen a few times. The chain joins TRBV6-5 to TRBJ2-7, with D tentatively TRBD2 (6 bases). There are 14 residues in the CDR3. The germline V gene has CDR1 MNHEY and CDR2 SVGAGI. V was cut by 4 bases and J by 3 bases, with 13 bases left in between. Here the CDR3 reads CASSSTSINYEQYF. CDR3 DNA sequence: TGTGCCAGCAGTTCTACTAGCATCAACTACGAGCAGTACTTC.

V usage is TRBV29-1 and J usage is TRBJ2-2; possible D gene TRBD1, 6 bases. Trimming left V 4 bases short and J 6 bases short, with 15 bases between. This CDR3 region has 14 residues. Germline-derived CDR1 and CDR2 are SQVTM and ANQGSEA. CDR3 protein: CSVVWGQRAGELFF. DNA for the CDR3: TGCAGCGTTGTGTGGGGACAACGGGCCGGGGAGCTGTTTTTT.

This chain connects TRBV11-2 to TRBJ2-7, with TRBD2 matching 8 bases. Germline V gene lookup returns CDR1 SGHAT and CDR2 FQNNGV. The CDR3 has 16 amino acids. Trimming at V came to 6 bases and at J to 2 bases, leaving 12 bases not matched to a gene. CDR3 in amino acids: CASRYSTSATTYEQYF. The CDR3 DNA follows: TGTGCCAGCAGGTACTCGACTAGCGCCACTACCTACGAGCAGTACTTC.

V and J are TRBV2 and TRBJ2-3, with D possibly TRBD2 on 5 matching bases. Per the germline V gene, CDR1 is SNHLY and CDR2 is FYNNEI. The V gene lost 6 bases and the J gene lost 4 bases, with 29 bases spanning the gap. The CDR3 loop spans 19 amino acids. The chain's CDR3 is CASSPSPSRVPEGADTQYF. The CDR3 coding sequence is TGTGCCAGCAGCCCAAGCCCAAGCCGGGTCCCCGAGGGCGCAGATACGCAGTATTTT.

The chain is built from TRBV5-1 and TRBJ1-3; D is ambiguous. CDR3 length: 15 amino acids. V was shortened by 2 bases and J by 0 bases, with 9 bases between the two germline ends. Germline CDR1 reads SGHRS; CDR2 reads YFSETQ. CDR3 nucleotides: TGCGCCAGCAGCTTCCGGTCCCCCTCTGGAAACACCATATATTTT. Amino acids: CASSFRSPSGNTIYF.